The 21 T cell receptor beta chains presented below share a single source sample, sequenced in a study of blood T cells in healthy people across ages. A second 7 to 11 cycle PCR used barcoded and J-beta primers. TCRdb ran MiXCR on the 5' RACE reads and lists one entry per CDR3 protein. The sample lists 650,000 or so distinct CDR3 sequences, over 40% occurring once. Sequenced input: blood. Every receptor here comes from a woman over 75 in good health.

This rearrangement joins TRBV21-1 to TRBJ1-1. TRBV21-1 is deemed a pseudogene. The CDR3 consists of 14 residues. The CDR3 DNA reads TGTGCCAGCAGCAACCCAACAGAGAACACTGAAGCTTTCTTT. It yields the protein CASSNPTENTEAFF.

V gene TRBV15 combines with J gene TRBJ1-1, with D perhaps matching TRBD1 (5 bases). The CDR3 loop spans 14 amino acids. Trimming stripped 0 bases from V and 5 bases from J, with 10 bases between. Germline V CDR1 and CDR2: LNHNV, YYDKDF (reference sequence). CDR3 in amino acids: CATSREGPGTEAFF. The CDR3 nucleotides read TGTGCCACCAGCAGAGAGGGGCCCGGGACTGAAGCTTTCTTT.

This clonotype was seen a handful of times. The chain joins TRBV2 to TRBJ2-7; D remains unclear. Germline V gene sequence: CDR1 SNHLY, CDR2 FYNNEI. Between the trimmed V and J ends, which lost 3 bases and 3 bases, there was a span of 3 bases. The length of the CDR3 is 11 residues. The CDR3 region is CASSENYEQYF. The CDR3 DNA reads as TGTGCCAGCAGTGAGAACTACGAGCAGTACTTC.

This chain links TRBV15 with TRBJ2-4; D is uncertain. The J call is in doubt because the DNA end fits TRBJ2-5 better. Germline CDR1 LNHNV, CDR2 YYDKDF (reference sequence). The CDR3 runs to 15 residues. DNA for the CDR3: TGTGCCACCAGCAGAGATATGTGGGAACAAGAGACCCAGTACTTC. It encodes CATSRDMWEQETQYF.

In regard to this clonotype: A read error may explain this, as a much larger clone is one base away. The rearrangement links TRBV15 to TRBJ2-1; 9 bases are shared with TRBD2. The V and J ends lost 1 base and 0 bases, in that order; junction bases with no gene match: 10. CDR1 and CDR2 from the germline V gene are LNHNV and YYDKDF (reference sequence). This CDR3 comprises 19 residues. The CDR3 reads CATSRVGASGVHSYNEQFF. For the CDR3, the DNA is TGTGCCACCAGCAGAGTTGGGGCTAGCGGGGTTCACTCCTACAATGAGCAGTTCTTC.

V usage is TRBV4-1 and J usage is TRBJ2-7; weak D call: TRBD2 (6 bases). The CDR3 has 21 amino acids. The germline gives CDR1 MGHRA, CDR2 YSYEKL. Trimming removed 3 bases at V and 3 bases at J, with 33 bases between. This chain's CDR3 is CASSHPRLPRLDSGPFYEQYF. The CDR3 nucleotides are TGCGCCAGCAGCCACCCGAGACTGCCGAGACTTGATAGCGGTCCTTTCTACGAGCAGTACTTC.

This clonotype was picked up many times. The chain carries TRBV20-1 and TRBJ2-3; D possibly corresponds to TRBD2 (6 bases). This CDR3 has 14 amino acids. Germline loops: CDR1 DFQATT, CDR2 SNEGSKA (reference sequence). V was trimmed by 6 bases and J by 2 bases, leaving 15 bases between them. CDR3: CSASPLAITDTQYF. DNA of the CDR3: TGCAGTGCAAGCCCTCTAGCGATCACAGATACGCAGTATTTT.

The chain uses TRBV24-1 and TRBJ2-3; D remains ambiguous. V was pared by 6 bases and J by 1 base, with 10 bases between. The CDR3 contains 14 residues. Per germline, CDR1 KGHDR and CDR2 SFDVKD. CDR3 in DNA: TGTGCCACCAGTCCATTGAGTGGCACAGATACGCAGTATTTT. Translating it yields CATSPLSGTDTQYF.

For this clonotype: Since a much larger clone is just one base distant, this may be a read error. V is TRBV20-1 and J is TRBJ2-7; TRBD2 matches 8 bases. Germline V CDR1 and CDR2: DFQATT, SNEGSKA (reference sequence). The CDR3 consists of 15 residues. CDR3 nucleotide sequence: TGCAATGCGAACCAACTAGCGGAAGAGTCCTACGAGCAGTACTTC. This encodes CNANQLAEESYEQYF.

As concerns this clonotype: This could be a read error, since a much larger clone is one nucleotide away. The rearrangement links TRBV6-5 to TRBJ1-1, with D hard to call. Germline V lookup: CDR1 MNHEY, CDR2 SVGAGI. This CDR3 is 12 amino acids long. V was pared by 10 bases and J by 1 base, with 10 bases between. The CDR3 DNA sequence: TGTGCCACCGCAAACCCGAACACTGAAGCTTTCTTT. Translating gives CATANPNTEAFF.

The V call is TRBV12-3 or TRBV12-4, the J call TRBJ2-7; TRBD2 might be the D (5 bases). The V and J ends lost 5 bases and 4 bases respectively, with 27 bases between them. The CDR3 consists of 18 residues. The CDR3 here is CASSPESGLLTIWYEQYF. DNA for the CDR3: TGTGCCAGCAGTCCGGAATCAGGACTGCTGACTATTTGGTACGAGCAGTACTTC.

The rearrangement links TRBV25-1 to TRBJ2-3; TRBD1 matches 7 bases. CDR3 length equals 17 residues. Germline values: CDR1 MGHDK, CDR2 SYGVNS. J gave up 2 bases and V 8 bases, and 16 bases lay outside the gene matches. As DNA, the CDR3 is TGTGCCAGCGGAATATCGGAGACAGGGCCTTTCACAGATACGCAGTATTTT. It specifies CASGISETGPFTDTQYF.

On this clonotype: A much larger clone differs from this one at a single base, so this may be a read error. V usage is TRBV20-1 and J usage is TRBJ2-3; 8 bases fit TRBD2. Germline lookup yields CDR1 DFQATT and CDR2 SNEGSKA (reference sequence). The CDR3 consists of 14 residues. DNA of the CDR3: TGCAGTGCTAGTTTGAGCGGGAGCACAGATATGCAGTATTTT. It yields the protein CSASLSGSTDMQYF.

V gene TRBV25-1 combines with J gene TRBJ2-7, with 9 bases aligning to TRBD2. With the DNA end fitting TRBJ2-5 better, the J assignment may be wrong. From germline, CDR1 is MGHDK and CDR2 SYGVNS. This CDR3 comprises 17 residues. The DNA for the CDR3 is TGTGCCAGCAGTGTGTCGTACGGCGGGGGGGCCCTCGAGACCCAGTACTTC. It specifies CASSVSYGGGALETQYF.

This clonotype was found many times. J is TRBJ2-3 and V is TRBV7-2; 15 bases line up with TRBD2. CDR3 size: 16 residues. Trimming removed 5 bases from V and 6 bases from J; junction bases left unmatched: 6. CDR1 is SGHTA and CDR2 is FQGNSA in the germline V gene. CDR3 amino acids: CASSHGLAGGWDTQYF. CDR3 nucleotide sequence: TGTGCCAGCAGCCACGGACTAGCGGGGGGGTGGGATACGCAGTATTTT.

Note on this clonotype: A single base separates this from a much larger clone, so it may be a read error. The chain joins TRBV29-1 to TRBJ2-1; D gene uncertain. The J call may be wrong; the DNA end is better matched by TRBJ2-7. Germline V lookup: CDR1 SQVTM, CDR2 ANQGSEA. The CDR3 length is 14 residues. The CDR3 sequence is CSVEDGSSYNEQYF. The CDR3, as DNA: TGCAGCGTTGAGGACGGCAGCTCCTACAATGAGCAGTACTTC.

This clonotype was recorded many times. The chain combines TRBV27 with TRBJ2-3; D ambiguous. The CDR3 contains 14 residues. Between the trimmed V and J ends, which lost 1 base and 2 bases, there was a span of 7 bases. Germline V lookup: CDR1 MNHEY, CDR2 SMNVEV (reference sequence). The CDR3: CASSLYPATDTQYF. The DNA for the CDR3 is TGTGCCAGCAGTTTATACCCTGCCACAGATACGCAGTATTTT.

This clonotype was seen ten or more times. This chain joins TRBV18 and TRBJ2-5; D uncertain. Germline loops: CDR1 KGHSH, CDR2 LQKENI. CDR3 length: 14 residues. V was clipped by 4 bases and J by 1 base, with 10 bases between them. DNA of the CDR3: TGTGCCAGCTCACTTTACTACGCCCAAGAGACCCAGTACTTC. Encoded protein: CASSLYYAQETQYF.

This clonotype came up a few times. The chain combines TRBV18 with TRBJ2-7; D is unclear. CDR1 KGHSH and CDR2 LQKENI come from the germline V gene. The V end lost 3 bases, the J end lost 3 bases, and 12 bases lay between the germline ends. The CDR3 sequence is 14 residues long. CDR3 protein: CASSPGSALYEQYF. The CDR3 DNA follows: TGTGCCAGCTCACCTGGCTCGGCCCTCTACGAGCAGTACTTC.

At least ten counts were recorded for this clonotype. V is TRBV15 and J is TRBJ2-3, with 10 bases aligning to TRBD2. Trimming at V came to 6 bases and at J to 3 bases, leaving 9 bases not matched to a gene. Germline V gene sequence: CDR1 LNHNV, CDR2 YYDKDF (reference sequence). This CDR3 contains 16 residues. Written as DNA, the CDR3 is TGTGCCACCAGAAGGACCGGGACTAGCGCAACAGATACGCAGTATTTT. As protein: CATRRTGTSATDTQYF.

A word on this clonotype: The junction departs from the called germline gene at one end, perhaps through a read error. The chain employs TRBV12-3 or TRBV12-4 and TRBJ2-3; D is perhaps TRBD2 (7 bases). The CDR3 has 14 amino acids. The CDR3 DNA reads as TGTGCCAGCAGCCCCGGCGGGGGCACAGATATGCAGTATTTT. Translated, it gives CASSPGGGTDMQYF.